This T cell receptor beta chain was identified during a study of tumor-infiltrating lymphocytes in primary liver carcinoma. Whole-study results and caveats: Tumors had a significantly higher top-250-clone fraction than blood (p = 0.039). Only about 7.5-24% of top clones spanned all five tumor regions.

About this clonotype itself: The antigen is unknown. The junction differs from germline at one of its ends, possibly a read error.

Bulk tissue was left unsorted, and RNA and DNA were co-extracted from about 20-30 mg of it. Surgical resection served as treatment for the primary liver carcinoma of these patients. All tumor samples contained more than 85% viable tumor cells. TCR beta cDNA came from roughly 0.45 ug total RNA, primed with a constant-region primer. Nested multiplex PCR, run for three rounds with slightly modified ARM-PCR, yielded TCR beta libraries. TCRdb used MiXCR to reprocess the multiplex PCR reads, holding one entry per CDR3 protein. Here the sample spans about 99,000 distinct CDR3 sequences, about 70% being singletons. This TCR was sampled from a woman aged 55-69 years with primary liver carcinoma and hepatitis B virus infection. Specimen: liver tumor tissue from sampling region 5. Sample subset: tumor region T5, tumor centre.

The CDR3 sequence is CASDDNYNERFF. CDR3 DNA: TGTGCCAGCGATGACAACTACAATGAGCGGTTTTTC. This chain links TRBV7-9 with TRBJ2-1, with D tentatively TRBD2 (5 bases). This CDR3 contains 12 residues. Germline lookup yields CDR1 SEHNR and CDR2 FQNEAQ (reference sequence).